This TCR beta chain was obtained from a study of cytomegalovirus exposure and HLA in healthy donors. As to this clone: Its antigen remains unidentified.

Study conclusions and caveats: Reportedly, a later analysis found an Asian-associated ancestry cluster had fewer N-insertions than the approximately 670-donor mean. Among immune exposure information, only CMV serostatus was available. In a later analysis, HLA-C alleles had the fewest associated TCRs, DRB1 alleles the most. In an earlier analysis, productive rearrangement rates for most beta V segments clustered near 87% or 30%.

CDR1 is SGDLS and CDR2 is YYNGEE in the germline V gene. This CDR3 has 16 residues. V dropped 0 bases and J dropped 3; count of bases not matched to a gene: 6. The PCR was carried out with 60 Vbeta primers and 13 Jbeta primers. Sequencing used immunoSEQ multiplex PCR; TCRdb keeps in-frame clones, though not all of them. This sample has 130,000 or so clones, with 75% to 90% found just once. J is TRBJ2-5 and V is TRBV9; 9 bases align to TRBD1. Sequencing was carried out using PBMCs. The receptor was isolated from a woman in her twenties or thirties in good health and CMV-seropositive. CDR3 bases: TGTGCCAGCAGCGTAGCTGGGACAGGGAGGGAAGAGACCCAGTACTTC. This codes for CASSVAGTGREETQYF.